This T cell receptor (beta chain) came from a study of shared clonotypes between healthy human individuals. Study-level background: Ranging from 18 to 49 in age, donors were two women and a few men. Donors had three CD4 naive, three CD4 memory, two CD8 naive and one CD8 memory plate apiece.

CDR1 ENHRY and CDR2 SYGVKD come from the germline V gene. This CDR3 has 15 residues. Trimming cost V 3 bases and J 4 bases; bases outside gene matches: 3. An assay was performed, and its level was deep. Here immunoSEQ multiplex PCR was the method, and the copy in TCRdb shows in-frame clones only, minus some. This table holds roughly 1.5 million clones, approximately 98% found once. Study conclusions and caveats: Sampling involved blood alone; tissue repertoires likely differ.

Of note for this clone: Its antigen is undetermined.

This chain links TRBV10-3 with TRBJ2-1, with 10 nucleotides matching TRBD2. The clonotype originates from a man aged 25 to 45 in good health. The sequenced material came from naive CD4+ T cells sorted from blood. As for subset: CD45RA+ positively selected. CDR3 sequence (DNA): TGTGCCATCAGTGAACTAGCGGGAACGTACAATGAGCAGTTCTTC. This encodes CAISELAGTYNEQFF.